A single sample is the source of the 25 T cell receptor beta chains below, sequenced in a study of T cells expressing NK-cell markers. Each CDR3 protein gets one entry in TCRdb, which reprocessed the 5' RACE reads and gives no DNA. Recorded for this sample: approximately 15,000 distinct CDR3 sequences. The sample consisted of blood T cells: a sorted CD56 or NKG2C T cell subset, CD4+ or CD8+ T cells, or bulk PBMC T cells (not recorded which). The source of these receptors is a man between 18 and 69 years old in good health.

The V call is TRBV10-1, the J call TRBJ2-5. Germline CDR1 is WNHNN and CDR2 is SYGVQD (reference sequence). The CDR3 spans 14 residues. The CDR3 sequence: CASSESSAQETQYF.

The chain carries TRBV27 and TRBJ2-3; TCRdb picks TRBD2, but there is no DNA to check that call. CDR3 size: 18 residues. Germline-derived CDR1 and CDR2 are MNHEY and SMNVEV (reference sequence). This chain's CDR3 is CASSFGLAGVLRTDTQYF.

The chain employs TRBV12-3 or TRBV12-4 and TRBJ2-2; the D call of TRBD1 rests on TCRdb alone, since no DNA is present to check it. The CDR3 has 18 residues. This CDR3 is CASSWAYGHYRGGGELFF.

J is TRBJ2-3 and V is TRBV2; TCRdb calls TRBD1, which cannot be checked without DNA. Germline V gene data show CDR1 as SNHLY and CDR2 as FYNNEI. This CDR3 is 15 amino acids long. This chain's CDR3 is CASSAGGYRTDTQYF.

The chain joins TRBV4-3 to TRBJ2-5; TCRdb's D gene call, TRBD1, goes unchecked for lack of DNA. The CDR3 contains 15 residues. CDR1 is LGHNA and CDR2 is YSLEER in the germline V gene. The CDR3 sequence is CASSQAAGAKETQYF.

This sequence joins TRBV12-3 or TRBV12-4 and TRBJ2-6. The CDR3 totals 14 residues. CDR3 residues: CASSSRSGANVLTF.

This chain joins TRBV24-1 and TRBJ2-1; the TCRdb D gene call, TRBD1, has no DNA to confirm it. This CDR3 region has 17 residues. The germline V gene encodes CDR1 KGHDR and CDR2 SFDVKD. CDR3 sequence reads: CATSDQPPGTGVNEQFF.

The rearrangement joins TRBV29-1 to TRBJ2-2; TCRdb gives TRBD2 as the D gene, but with no DNA this cannot be confirmed. The CDR3 spans 14 residues. Germline lookup yields CDR1 SQVTM and CDR2 ANQGSEA. The CDR3 loop is CSVRSGANTGELFF.

This chain uses TRBV7-6 with TRBJ2-6; TCRdb designates TRBD1, a call that cannot be tested without DNA. There are 16 residues in the CDR3. CDR1 is SGHVS, CDR2 FNYEAQ, per germline. This chain's CDR3 is CASSLFSGTGANVLTF. The full variable domain, rest sourced from reference TRBV7-6 and TRBJ2-6, is GAGVSQSPRYKVTKRGQDVALRCDPISGHVSLYWYRQALGQGPEFLTYFNYEAQQDKSGLPNDRFSAERPEGSISTLTIQRTEQRDSAMYRCASSLFSGTGANVLTFGAGSRLTVL.

The V and J genes are TRBV4-3 and TRBJ2-7; TCRdb proposes TRBD2, but this gene call is untestable without DNA. Germline CDR1 is LGHNA and CDR2 is YSLEER. This CDR3 is built from 14 residues. CDR3 amino acids: CASSWSSGTYEQYF.

V and J are TRBV6-5 and TRBJ2-1; TCRdb's D gene call, TRBD2, goes unchecked for lack of DNA. Germline V CDR1 and CDR2: MNHEY, SVGAGI. The CDR3 has 11 amino acids. The CDR3 protein is CASSSGSRRFF.

The chain couples TRBV5-1 to TRBJ2-7; the TCRdb call, TRBD2, lacks DNA for checking. This CDR3 is 14 amino acids long. Germline CDR1 is SGHRS and CDR2 is YFSETQ. This CDR3 is CASSLWADINEQYF.

This chain joins TRBV20-1 and TRBJ2-1; the TCRdb D gene call, TRBD2, has no DNA to confirm it. The CDR3 is 16 residues long. CDR1 and CDR2 (germline): DFQATT, SNEGSKA (reference sequence). The CDR3 loop reads CSAIRASGRFYNEQFF.

V usage is TRBV5-1 and J usage is TRBJ2-5; the TCRdb call, TRBD2, lacks DNA for checking. This CDR3 has 16 amino acids. Germline lookup yields CDR1 SGHRS and CDR2 YFSETQ. The CDR3 spells CASSLISGRGRETQYF.

The J gene is TRBJ1-2, the V gene TRBV2; the D gene TCRdb calls, TRBD1, cannot be checked with no DNA. Germline V gives CDR1 SNHLY, CDR2 FYNNEI. This CDR3 comprises 14 residues. The CDR3 region is CASSLGQGAYGYTF.

The chain recombines TRBV20-1 with TRBJ2-1; TCRdb outputs TRBD2, but without DNA this stays unchecked. CDR3 length: 16 residues. Looked up from germline, CDR1 is DFQATT and CDR2 is SNEGSKA (reference sequence). This CDR3 reads CSADGLAGGPSGEQFF.

This sequence joins TRBV6-1 and TRBJ2-3. Germline lookup yields CDR1 MNHNS and CDR2 SASEGT. The CDR3 runs to 14 residues. CDR3: CASGKGNLPDTQYF.

J is TRBJ2-7 and V is TRBV7-2. In germline, CDR1 is SGHTA, CDR2 FQGNSA. The CDR3 is made up of 15 amino acids. CDR3 sequence reads: CASRYSGSSSYEQYF.

This chain connects TRBV20-1 to TRBJ2-7; there is no DNA to check the TCRdb D call of TRBD1. Per the germline V gene, CDR1 is DFQATT and CDR2 is SNEGSKA (reference sequence). CDR3 length: 15 residues. The CDR3 reads CSARGSTGRSYEQYF.

This sequence joins TRBV7-2 and TRBJ1-6; TCRdb's D gene call, TRBD1, goes unchecked for lack of DNA. The germline V gene has CDR1 SGHTA and CDR2 FQGNSA. This CDR3 has 15 residues. CDR3 in amino acids: CASSLVAAGYSPLHF.

The chain is built from TRBV6-1 and TRBJ1-1. This CDR3 is 13 amino acids long. Germline V gene lookup returns CDR1 MNHNS and CDR2 SASEGT. The CDR3 is CASSEARGTEAFF.

The chain recombines TRBV20-1 with TRBJ2-7; absent DNA, TCRdb's TRBD1 call cannot be checked. The CDR3 runs to 13 residues. Germline values: CDR1 DFQATT, CDR2 SNEGSKA (reference sequence). CDR3 sequence reads: CSARVRGEYEQYF.

CDR3 residues: CAMGDGLKTAGVDYGYTF. V and J are TRBV10-3 and TRBJ1-2; TCRdb's D call, TRBD1, is unchecked because there is no DNA. The V gene's germline CDR1 is ENHRY and CDR2 SYGVKD. The CDR3 is 18 amino acids.

The chain couples TRBV5-1 to TRBJ2-4; the D gene TCRdb calls, TRBD1, cannot be checked with no DNA. The CDR3 runs 13 residues. Germline V gene lookup returns CDR1 SGHRS and CDR2 YFSETQ. The CDR3: CASSPGGGNIQYF.

This sequence joins TRBV5-1 and TRBJ2-1; TCRdb's D call, TRBD2, is unchecked because there is no DNA. This CDR3 is 16 amino acids long. Germline loops: CDR1 SGHRS, CDR2 YFSETQ. The CDR3 spells CASSLEAGDFYNEQFF.